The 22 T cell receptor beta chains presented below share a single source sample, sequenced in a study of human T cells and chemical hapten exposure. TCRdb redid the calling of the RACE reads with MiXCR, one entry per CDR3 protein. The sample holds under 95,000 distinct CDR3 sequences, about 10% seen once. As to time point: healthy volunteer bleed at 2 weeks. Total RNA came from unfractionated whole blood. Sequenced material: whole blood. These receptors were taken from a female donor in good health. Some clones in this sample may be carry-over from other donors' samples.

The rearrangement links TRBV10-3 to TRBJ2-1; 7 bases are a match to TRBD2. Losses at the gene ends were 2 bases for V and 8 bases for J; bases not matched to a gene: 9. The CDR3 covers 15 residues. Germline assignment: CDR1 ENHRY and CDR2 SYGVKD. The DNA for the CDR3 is TGTGCCATCAGTGAGAGTTTCGGGGGGTCGGATGAGCAGTTCTTC. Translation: CAISESFGGSDEQFF.

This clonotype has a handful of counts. The CDR3 is CASSFEQGSFEAFF. The DNA of the CDR3 is TGTGCCAGCAGTTTCGAGCAGGGGTCATTTGAAGCTTTCTTT. The rearrangement uses TRBV12-3 or TRBV12-4 and TRBJ1-1; weak D call: TRBD1 (6 bases). The V gene lost 3 bases and the J gene lost 7 bases, with 15 bases spanning the gap. CDR3 length: 14 amino acids.

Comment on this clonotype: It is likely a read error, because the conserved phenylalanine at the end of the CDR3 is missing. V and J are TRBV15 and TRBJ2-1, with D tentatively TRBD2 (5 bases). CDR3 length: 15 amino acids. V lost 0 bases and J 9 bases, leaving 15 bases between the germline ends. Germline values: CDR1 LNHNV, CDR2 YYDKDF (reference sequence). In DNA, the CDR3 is TGTGCCACCAGCAGAGATAAGGAGGCGAATCGTGAGCAGTTCATC. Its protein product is CATSRDKEANREQFI.

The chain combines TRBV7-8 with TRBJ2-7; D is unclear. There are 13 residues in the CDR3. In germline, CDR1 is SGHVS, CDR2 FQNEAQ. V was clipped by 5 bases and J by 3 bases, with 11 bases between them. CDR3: CASSLRLDYEQYF. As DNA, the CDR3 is TGTGCCAGCAGCCTGAGACTGGACTACGAGCAGTACTTC.

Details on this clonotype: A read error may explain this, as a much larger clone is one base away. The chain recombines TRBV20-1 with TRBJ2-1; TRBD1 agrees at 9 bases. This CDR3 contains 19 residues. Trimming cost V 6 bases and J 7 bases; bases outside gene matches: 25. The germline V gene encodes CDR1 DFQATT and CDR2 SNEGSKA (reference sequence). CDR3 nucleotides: TGCAGTGCCACCACGGCCGGGACAGGGTTGGGGAGTTGGGGGAATGAGCAGTTCTTC. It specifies CSATTAGTGLGSWGNEQFF.

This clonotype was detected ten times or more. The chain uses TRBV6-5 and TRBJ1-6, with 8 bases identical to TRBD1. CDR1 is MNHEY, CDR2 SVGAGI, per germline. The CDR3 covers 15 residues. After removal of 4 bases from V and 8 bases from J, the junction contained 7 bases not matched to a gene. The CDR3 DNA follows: TGTGCCAGCAGTTCCACAGGGGGGGGTTATTCACCCCTCCACTTT. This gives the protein CASSSTGGGYSPLHF.

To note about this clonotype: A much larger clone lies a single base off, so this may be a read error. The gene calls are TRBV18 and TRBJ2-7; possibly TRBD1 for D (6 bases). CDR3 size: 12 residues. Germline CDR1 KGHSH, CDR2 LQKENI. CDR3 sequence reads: CVSSATGPEQYF. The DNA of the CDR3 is TGTGTCAGCTCAGCAACAGGGCCCGAGCAGTACTTC.

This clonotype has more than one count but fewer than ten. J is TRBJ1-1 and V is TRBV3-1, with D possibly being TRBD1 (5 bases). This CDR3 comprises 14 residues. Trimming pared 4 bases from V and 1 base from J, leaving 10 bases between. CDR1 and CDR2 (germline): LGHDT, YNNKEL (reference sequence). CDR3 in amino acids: CASSLREENTEAFF. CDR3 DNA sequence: TGTGCCAGCAGCCTCAGGGAGGAGAACACTGAAGCTTTCTTT.

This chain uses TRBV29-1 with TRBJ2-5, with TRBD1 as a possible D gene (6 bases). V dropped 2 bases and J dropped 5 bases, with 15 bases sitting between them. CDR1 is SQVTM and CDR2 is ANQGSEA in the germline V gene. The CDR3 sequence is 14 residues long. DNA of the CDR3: TGCAGCGTTGAACAACAGGGTCGGGGTGAGACCCAGTACTTC. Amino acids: CSVEQQGRGETQYF.

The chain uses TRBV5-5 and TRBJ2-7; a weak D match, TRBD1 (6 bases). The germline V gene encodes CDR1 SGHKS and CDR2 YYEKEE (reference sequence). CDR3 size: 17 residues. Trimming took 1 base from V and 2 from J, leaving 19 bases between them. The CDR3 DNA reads TGTGCCAGCAGCTTGAGTCCCGGGACAACCCCACCCTACGAGCAGTACTTC. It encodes CASSLSPGTTPPYEQYF.

CDR3 protein: CASSVLGGPQHF. The DNA for the CDR3 is TGTGCCAGCAGTGTGCTGGGGGGGCCCCAGCATTTT. The V gene is TRBV6-1, the J gene TRBJ1-5, with D possibly matching TRBD1 (5 bases). Germline V lookup: CDR1 MNHNS, CDR2 SASEGT. This CDR3 contains 12 residues. Trimming removed 4 bases from V and 9 bases from J, with 10 bases in between.

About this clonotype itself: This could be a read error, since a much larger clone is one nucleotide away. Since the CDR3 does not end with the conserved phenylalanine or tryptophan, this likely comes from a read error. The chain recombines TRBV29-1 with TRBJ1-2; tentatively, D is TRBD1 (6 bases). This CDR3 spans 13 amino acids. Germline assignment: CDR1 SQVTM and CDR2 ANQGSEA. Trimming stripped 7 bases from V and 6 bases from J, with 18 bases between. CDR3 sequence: CSALRQGTDGYTS. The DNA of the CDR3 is TGCAGCGCCCTGAGGCAGGGGACCGATGGCTACACCTCC.

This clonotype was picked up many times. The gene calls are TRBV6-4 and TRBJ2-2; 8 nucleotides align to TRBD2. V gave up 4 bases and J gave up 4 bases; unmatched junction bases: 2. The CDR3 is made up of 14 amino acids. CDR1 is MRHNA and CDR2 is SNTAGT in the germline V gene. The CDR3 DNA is TGTGCCAGCAGTGCCGGGACTAGCACCGGGGAGCTGTTTTTT. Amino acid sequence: CASSAGTSTGELFF.

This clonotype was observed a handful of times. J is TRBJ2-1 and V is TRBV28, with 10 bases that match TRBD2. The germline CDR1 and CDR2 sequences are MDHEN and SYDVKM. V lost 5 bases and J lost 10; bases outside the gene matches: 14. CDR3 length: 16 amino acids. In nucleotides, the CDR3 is TGTGCCAGCAGTACCCCTTCCAGGCTAGCGGGAGACGAGCAGTTCTTC. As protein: CASSTPSRLAGDEQFF.

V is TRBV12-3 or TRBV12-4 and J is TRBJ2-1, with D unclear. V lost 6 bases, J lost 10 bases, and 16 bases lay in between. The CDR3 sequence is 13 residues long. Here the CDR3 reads CASSTVWGSEQFF. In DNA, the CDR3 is TGTGCCAGCAGCACCGTTTGGGGAAGCGAGCAGTTCTTC.

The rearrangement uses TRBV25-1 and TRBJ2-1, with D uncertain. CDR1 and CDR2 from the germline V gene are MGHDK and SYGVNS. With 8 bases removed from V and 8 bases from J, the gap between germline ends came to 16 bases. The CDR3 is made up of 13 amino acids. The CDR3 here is CASCVSSWDEQFF. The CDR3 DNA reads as TGTGCCAGCTGTGTCTCAAGCTGGGATGAGCAGTTCTTC.

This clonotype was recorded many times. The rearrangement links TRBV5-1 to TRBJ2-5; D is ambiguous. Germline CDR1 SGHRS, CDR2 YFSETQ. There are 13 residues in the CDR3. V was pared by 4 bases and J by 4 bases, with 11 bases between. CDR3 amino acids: CASSNLGIETQYF. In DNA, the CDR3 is TGCGCCAGCAGCAATCTAGGGATAGAGACCCAGTACTTC. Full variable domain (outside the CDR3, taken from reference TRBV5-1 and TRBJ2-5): KAGVTQTPRYLIKTRGQQVTLSCSPISGHRSVSWYQQTPGQGLQFLFEYFSETQRNKGNFPGRFSGRQFSNSRSEMNVSTLELGDSALYLCASSNLGIETQYFGPGTRLLVL.

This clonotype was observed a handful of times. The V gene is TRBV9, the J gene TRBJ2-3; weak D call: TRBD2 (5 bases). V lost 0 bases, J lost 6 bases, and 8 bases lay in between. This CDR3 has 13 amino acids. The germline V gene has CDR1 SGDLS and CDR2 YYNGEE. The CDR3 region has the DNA TGTGCCAGCAGCGTAGCGGCTAGCGATACGCAGTATTTT. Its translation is CASSVAASDTQYF.

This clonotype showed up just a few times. The CDR3, as DNA: TGTGCCAGCAGGCGTTGGGGACAGAACTCCGGGGAGACCCAGTACTTC. Translated: CASRRWGQNSGETQYF. V gene TRBV6-1 combines with J gene TRBJ2-5, with 7 positions matching TRBD1. CDR1 MNHNS and CDR2 SASEGT come from the germline V gene. V was clipped by 6 bases and J by 5 bases; unmatched bases: 15. The CDR3 runs to 16 residues.

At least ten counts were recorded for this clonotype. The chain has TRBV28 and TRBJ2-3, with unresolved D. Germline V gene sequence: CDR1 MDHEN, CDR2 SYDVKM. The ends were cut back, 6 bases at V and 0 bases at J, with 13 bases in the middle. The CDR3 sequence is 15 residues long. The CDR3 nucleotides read TGTGCCAGCAGCCTAGTGGCATTTAGCACAGATACGCAGTATTTT. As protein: CASSLVAFSTDTQYF.

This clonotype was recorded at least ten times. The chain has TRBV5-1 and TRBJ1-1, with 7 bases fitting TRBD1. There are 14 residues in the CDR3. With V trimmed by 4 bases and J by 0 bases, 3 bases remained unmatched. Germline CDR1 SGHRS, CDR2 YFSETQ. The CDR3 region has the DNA TGCGCCAGCAGCGGGGGACAGATGAACACTGAAGCTTTCTTT. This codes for CASSGGQMNTEAFF.

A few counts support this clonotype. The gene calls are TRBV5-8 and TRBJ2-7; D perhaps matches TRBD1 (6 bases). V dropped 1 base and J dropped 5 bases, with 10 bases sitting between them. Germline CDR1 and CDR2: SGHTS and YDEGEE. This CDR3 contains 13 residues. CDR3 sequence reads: CASSLLRTDEQYF. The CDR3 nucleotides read TGTGCCAGCAGCTTGCTACGGACAGACGAGCAGTACTTC. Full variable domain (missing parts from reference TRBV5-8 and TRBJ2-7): EAGVTQSPTHLIKTRGQQATLRCSPISGHTSVYWYQQALGLGLQFLLWYDEGEERNRGNFPPRFSGRQFPNYSSELNVNALELEDSALYLCASSLLRTDEQYFGPGTRLTVT.